Listed here are 16 T cell receptor beta chains from one sample, sequenced in a study of CD8 T cells in cerebrospinal fluid in Alzheimer's disease. TCRdb reanalyzed the 10x single-cell sequencing reads, giving one entry per CDR3 protein sequence and no DNA. Its listing shows 1,200 or so distinct CDR3 sequences. Sequencing was carried out using cerebrospinal fluid. These receptors all stem from a human donor with Parkinson's disease.

This sequence joins TRBV5-5 and TRBJ2-7; TCRdb's assignment of TRBD1 cannot be checked, as there is no DNA. Germline lookup yields CDR1 SGHKS and CDR2 YYEKEE (reference sequence). This CDR3 is built from 14 residues. The CDR3 protein is CASSYEQGSYEQYF.

This clonotype registers medium-sized by frequency. The V gene is TRBV7-9, the J gene TRBJ1-4; checking the TCRdb D call of TRBD1 is not possible without DNA. The CDR3 contains 15 residues. Germline values: CDR1 SEHNR, CDR2 FQNEAQ (reference sequence). CDR3 amino acids: CASSLGDRSVEKLFF.

Its frequency marks this clonotype as medium-sized. The gene calls are TRBV6-5 and TRBJ2-1; the TCRdb call, TRBD2, lacks DNA for checking. The CDR3 totals 16 residues. The germline CDR1 and CDR2 sequences are MNHEY and SVGAGI. This CDR3 is CASSYDSSGVYNEQFF.

This clonotype is deemed large (0.1 to 1%) by its frequency. This rearrangement joins TRBV20-1 to TRBJ2-5; no DNA is available, so the TRBD2 call from TCRdb remains unchecked. Germline values: CDR1 DFQATT, CDR2 SNEGSKA (reference sequence). There are 14 residues in the CDR3. CDR3: CSATVGLAQETQYF.

This clonotype is large by frequency. The V gene is TRBV3-1, the J gene TRBJ2-7; TCRdb selects TRBD1, and the lack of DNA leaves this call unchecked. The CDR3 runs to 17 residues. Germline values: CDR1 LGHDT, CDR2 YNNKEL (reference sequence). CDR3: CASSHNSPGQGLGEQYF.

According to its frequency, this clonotype is medium-sized. The chain joins TRBV12-3 or TRBV12-4 to TRBJ1-1. The CDR3 totals 11 residues. Here the CDR3 reads CASMKDTEAFF.

The chain recombines TRBV29-1 with TRBJ2-7. The CDR3 runs to 12 residues. Per germline, CDR1 SQVTM and CDR2 ANQGSEA. The CDR3 is CSVEGQPYEQYF.

By frequency, this clonotype is medium-sized. V usage is TRBV4-3 and J usage is TRBJ1-4. The CDR3 sequence is 15 residues long. Germline CDR1 LGHNA, CDR2 YSLEER. The CDR3 region is CASSANRASNEKLFF.

By frequency, this clonotype registers medium-sized. The rearrangement uses TRBV24-1 and TRBJ2-2; the D call from TCRdb, TRBD1, cannot be confirmed without DNA. The CDR3 loop spans 14 amino acids. CDR1 KGHDR and CDR2 SFDVKD come from the germline V gene. CDR3 protein: CATRRGDGTGELFF.

V usage is TRBV9 and J usage is TRBJ1-2; absent DNA, TCRdb's TRBD1 call cannot be checked. CDR3 length: 16 amino acids. CDR1 is SGDLS, CDR2 YYNGEE, per germline. The CDR3 reads CASSYYGTAESYGYTF.

This clonotype is called medium-sized based on its frequency. The chain is built from TRBV4-2 and TRBJ1-2; TCRdb selects TRBD1, and the lack of DNA leaves this call unchecked. The CDR3 runs to 16 residues. From germline, CDR1 is LGHNA and CDR2 YNFKEQ. The CDR3 sequence: CASRSQGLTGNYGYTF.

This clonotype shows up as large by frequency. The chain is built from TRBV4-1 and TRBJ1-3. CDR1 is MGHRA, CDR2 YSYEKL, per germline. The CDR3 extends over 15 amino acids. The CDR3 spells CASSHEHSGGNTIYF.

By frequency, this clonotype is medium-sized. The genes are TRBV24-1 and TRBJ1-2. CDR3 length: 13 residues. CDR1 is KGHDR and CDR2 is SFDVKD in the germline V gene. The chain's CDR3 is CATSDGINYGYTF.

This clonotype is classed as medium-sized (0.01 to 0.1%) by frequency. The rearrangement uses TRBV29-1 and TRBJ2-7; TCRdb indicates TRBD1, and absent DNA this call remains unverified. This CDR3 has 15 residues. Germline lookup yields CDR1 SQVTM and CDR2 ANQGSEA. This CDR3 is CSVDGGRSGSYEQYF.

This clonotype is labeled medium-sized (0.01 to 0.1%) based on frequency. The chain has TRBV6-6 and TRBJ2-5; without DNA, the TCRdb call of TRBD2 cannot be checked. Germline-derived CDR1 and CDR2 are MNHNY and SVGAGI (reference sequence). This CDR3 has 16 amino acids. CDR3 residues: CASTDRTGLAKETQYF.

This clonotype is classed as hyperexpanded by frequency. V is TRBV19 and J is TRBJ1-5; the D call from TCRdb, TRBD1, cannot be confirmed without DNA. Germline V gives CDR1 LNHDA, CDR2 SQIVND (reference sequence). This CDR3 is 15 amino acids long. The CDR3 protein is CASSAGTHSNQPQHF.